This entry describes one T cell receptor (beta chain). Random hexamers served to reverse transcribe roughly 0.45 to 1 ug RNA. An immunoSEQ multiplex PCR generated amplified TCR beta CDR3 products spanning 54 Vbeta and 13 Jbeta. Using its own MiXCR run on the immunoSEQ multiplex PCR reads, TCRdb lists one record per CDR3 protein. The sample records approximately 80,000 distinct CDR3 sequences, over 75% being singletons. These data originate in a study of CD8 T cells in Susac syndrome. CDR3 length: 15 residues. The germline gives CDR1 SGDLS, CDR2 YYNGEE. Trimming stripped 4 bases from V and 0 bases from J, with 11 bases between. CD8+ and CD4+ T cells taken from blood had their TCR beta sequenced.

The sample taken for sequencing was CD8+ T cells from PBMCs. The TCR was taken from a human donor with multiple sclerosis. The rearrangement joins TRBV9 to TRBJ1-3, with a weak D call TRBD1 (5 bases). As DNA, the CDR3 is TGTGCCAGCAGCCCACGACAGAGCTCTGGAAACACCATATATTTT. Protein: CASSPRQSSGNTIYF. The full variable domain, rest sourced from reference TRBV9 and TRBJ1-3, is DSGVTQTPKHLITATGQRVTLRCSPRSGDLSVYWYQQSLDQGLQFLIQYYNGEERAKGNILERFSAQQFPDLHSELNLSSLELGDSALYFCASSPRQSSGNTIYFGEGSWLTVV.